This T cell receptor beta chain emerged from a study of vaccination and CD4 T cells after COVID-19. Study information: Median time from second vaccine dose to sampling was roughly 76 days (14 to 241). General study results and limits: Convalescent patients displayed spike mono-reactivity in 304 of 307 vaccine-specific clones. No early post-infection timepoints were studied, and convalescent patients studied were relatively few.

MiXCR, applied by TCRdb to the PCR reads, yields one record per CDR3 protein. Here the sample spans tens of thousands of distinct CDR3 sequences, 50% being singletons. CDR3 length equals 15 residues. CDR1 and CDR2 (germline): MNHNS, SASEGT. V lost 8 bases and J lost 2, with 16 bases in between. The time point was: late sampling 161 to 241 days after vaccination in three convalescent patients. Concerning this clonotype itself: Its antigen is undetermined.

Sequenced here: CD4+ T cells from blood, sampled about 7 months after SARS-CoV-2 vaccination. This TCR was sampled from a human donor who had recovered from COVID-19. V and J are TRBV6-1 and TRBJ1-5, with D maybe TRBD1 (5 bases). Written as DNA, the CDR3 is TGTGCCAGCGCAGAGAGGTGGGGGGGCAATCAGCCCCAGCATTTT. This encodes CASAERWGGNQPQHF.